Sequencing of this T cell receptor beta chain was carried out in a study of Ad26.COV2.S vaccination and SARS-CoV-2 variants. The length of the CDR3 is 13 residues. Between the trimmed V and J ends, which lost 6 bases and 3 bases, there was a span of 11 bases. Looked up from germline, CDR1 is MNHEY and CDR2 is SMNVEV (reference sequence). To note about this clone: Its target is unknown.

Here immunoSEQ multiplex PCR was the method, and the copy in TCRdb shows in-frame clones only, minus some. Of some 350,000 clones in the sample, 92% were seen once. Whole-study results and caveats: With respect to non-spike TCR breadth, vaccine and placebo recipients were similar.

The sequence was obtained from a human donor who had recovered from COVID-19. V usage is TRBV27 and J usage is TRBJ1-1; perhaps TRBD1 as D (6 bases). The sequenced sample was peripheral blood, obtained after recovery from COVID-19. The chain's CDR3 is CASSRGGDTEAFF. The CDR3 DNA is TGTGCCAGCAGCCGAGGGGGGGACACTGAAGCTTTCTTT.